The clone carrying this TCR beta chain was counted ten times or more. The target antigen is unknown. CDR1 is SGHTA, CDR2 FQGNSA, per germline. The CDR3 loop spans 12 amino acids. The V gene lost 5 bases and the J gene lost 2 bases, with 5 bases spanning the gap. The data derive from a study of T cell repertoires in cytomegalovirus infection. For the study at large: Peptides in the study included HLA-C-restricted and HLA-B-restricted CMV epitopes.

Each CDR3 protein is one row after TCRdb ran MiXCR on the reads. Here the sample spans about 310,000 distinct CDR3 sequences, 25% being singletons. Whole-study findings and limits: Dominating the ex vivo response were TCR beta clonotypes that were CMV-specific and HLA-C-restricted.

The source of this sequence is a human donor in good health (CMV status not recorded). Some clones in this sample may be carry-over from other donors' samples. This material consisted of cultured PBMCs, taken from culture after CMV antigen stimulation. The J gene is TRBJ2-3, the V gene TRBV7-2, with D uncertain. CDR3 DNA sequence: TGTGCCAGCAGCCGCTACACAGATACGCAGTATTTT. It translates to CASSRYTDTQYF. Full variable domain (outside the CDR3, taken from reference TRBV7-2 and TRBJ2-3): GAGVSQSPSNKVTEKGKDVELRCDPISGHTALYWYRQSLGQGLEFLIYFQGNSAPDKSGLPSDRFSAERTGGSVSTLTIQRTQQEDSAVYLCASSRYTDTQYFGPGTRLTVL.